The next 15 T cell receptor beta chains were all read from a single sample in a study of response to subunit inactivated influenza vaccine. Each CDR3 protein gets one entry after TCRdb re-called the RT-PCR reads with MiXCR. The sample lists more than 700,000 distinct CDR3 sequences; roughly 20% were seen once. The starting material was PBMCs from blood, obtained around 5 days after vaccination. Receptors originate from a man over 45 who received an inactivated influenza vaccine.

This chain links TRBV12-3 or TRBV12-4 with TRBJ2-2; D is possibly TRBD1 (6 bases). This CDR3 comprises 15 residues. The V end was cut by 4 bases, the J end by 4 bases, with 13 bases between. The CDR3 reads CASSYLGAGTGELFF. As DNA, the CDR3 is TGTGCCAGCAGTTACCTGGGGGCTGGCACCGGGGAGCTGTTTTTT.

This chain uses TRBV5-1 with TRBJ2-3; D gene uncertain. The germline gives CDR1 SGHRS, CDR2 YFSETQ. This CDR3 has 15 amino acids. Trimming left V 4 bases short and J 1 base short, with 13 bases between. The CDR3 sequence is CASSPGPSRTDTQYF. CDR3 coding DNA: TGCGCCAGCAGCCCCGGACCGTCTCGCACAGATACGCAGTATTTT.

The gene calls are TRBV18 and TRBJ2-5; the match to TRBD2 covers 8 bases. V shed 1 base, J shed 8 bases, and the junction held 9 bases outside the gene matches. The germline CDR1 and CDR2 sequences are KGHSH and LQKENI. The CDR3 runs 15 residues. Here the CDR3 DNA reads TGTGCCAGCTCACCACTCGGGGGAGCGGGAGATACCCAGTACTTC. Protein sequence: CASSPLGGAGDTQYF.

The chain links TRBV27 to TRBJ1-6; D is unresolved. CDR1 is MNHEY and CDR2 is SMNVEV in the germline V gene (reference sequence). The CDR3 is 14 amino acids. Trimming took 3 bases from V and 6 from J, leaving 9 bases between them. This CDR3 is CASSFGNRNSPLHF. In nucleotides, the CDR3 is TGTGCCAGCAGTTTCGGTAACCGTAATTCACCCCTCCACTTT.

The CDR3 reads CSARVSLAAYNEQFF. For the CDR3, the DNA is TGCAGTGCTAGAGTTTCCCTAGCGGCATACAATGAGCAGTTCTTC. The chain carries TRBV20-1 and TRBJ2-1; 7 nucleotides agree with TRBD2. The germline gives CDR1 DFQATT, CDR2 SNEGSKA (reference sequence). This CDR3 spans 15 amino acids. The trim removed 1 base at V and 4 bases at J, leaving 7 bases unmatched.

The rearrangement uses TRBV28 and TRBJ2-1; tentatively, D is TRBD1 (6 bases). This CDR3 is 14 amino acids long. Germline CDR1 MDHEN, CDR2 SYDVKM. V dropped 4 bases and J dropped 5 bases, with 12 bases sitting between them. The CDR3 region has the DNA TGTGCCAGCAGTTCCGGGACAATTAACAATGAGCAGTTCTTC. It specifies CASSSGTINNEQFF.

The gene calls are TRBV4-1 and TRBJ2-3; TRBD1 or TRBD2 may be the D gene (5 bases each). Germline CDR1 and CDR2: MGHRA and YSYEKL. Between the trimmed V and J ends, which lost 4 bases and 0 bases, there was a span of 11 bases. The CDR3 sequence is 15 residues long. This CDR3 reads CASSRGDGSTDTQYF. The CDR3 DNA is TGCGCCAGCAGCCGAGGGGACGGAAGCACAGATACGCAGTATTTT.

This clonotype was detected a few times. The V and J genes are TRBV7-2 and TRBJ2-2; maybe TRBD2 (5 bases). Germline loops: CDR1 SGHTA, CDR2 FQGNSA. CDR3 length equals 15 residues. V was cut by 5 bases and J by 4 bases, with 14 bases left in between. CDR3 in DNA: TGTGCCAGCAGCAAAAGAGCTAGCATCACCGGGGAGCTGTTTTTT. Translation gives CASSKRASITGELFF.

The V gene is TRBV5-1, the J gene TRBJ2-2; D uncertain. This CDR3 contains 13 residues. Trimming took 4 bases from V and 7 from J, leaving 11 bases between them. The germline CDR1 and CDR2 sequences are SGHRS and YFSETQ. Written as DNA, the CDR3 is TGCGCCAGCAGCGGTCAAGGTGACGGGGAGCTGTTTTTT. Protein: CASSGQGDGELFF.

V usage is TRBV20-1 and J usage is TRBJ2-5; TRBD2 is a possible D gene (7 bases). The V gene lost 3 bases and the J gene lost 4 bases, with 18 bases spanning the gap. The CDR3 spans 15 residues. Germline loops: CDR1 DFQATT, CDR2 SNEGSKA (reference sequence). CDR3 in amino acids: CSASTRGAIRETQYF. The CDR3 coding sequence is TGCAGTGCTAGTACCCGGGGGGCGATAAGAGAGACCCAGTACTTC.

This clonotype showed up many times. The chain couples TRBV12-3 or TRBV12-4 to TRBJ1-6; D gene ambiguous. Between the trimmed V and J ends, which lost 5 bases and 0 bases, there was a span of 8 bases. This CDR3 has 15 amino acids. DNA for the CDR3: TGTGCCAGCAGTCGGGGAGTCTCCTATAATTCACCCCTCCACTTT. Amino acid sequence: CASSRGVSYNSPLHF.

The sample holds a few counts of this clonotype. The J gene is TRBJ1-1, the V gene TRBV28, with D perhaps TRBD1 (5 bases). Trimming took 6 bases from V and 3 from J, leaving 8 bases between them. Germline V lookup: CDR1 MDHEN, CDR2 SYDVKM. The CDR3 spans 12 residues. The CDR3: CASRSGYTEAFF. In nucleotides, the CDR3 is TGTGCCAGCAGATCAGGGTACACTGAAGCTTTCTTT.

This clonotype was detected a few times. This rearrangement joins TRBV10-3 to TRBJ2-2, with D tentatively TRBD2 (6 bases). V dropped 6 bases and J dropped 7 bases, with 15 bases sitting between them. The CDR3 sequence is 14 residues long. Per the germline V gene, CDR1 is ENHRY and CDR2 is SYGVKD. CDR3 in DNA: TGTGCCATCAGCCTCGGGGGTTCACGCGGGGAGCTGTTTTTT. Protein sequence: CAISLGGSRGELFF.

In its sample, this clonotype was seen a few times. V is TRBV20-1 and J is TRBJ2-7; the match to TRBD1 covers 8 bases. Trimming cost V 6 bases and J 4 bases; bases outside gene matches: 8. The CDR3 covers 13 residues. CDR1 and CDR2 (germline): DFQATT, SNEGSKA (reference sequence). Here the CDR3 DNA reads TGCAGTGCCCGTCCCACAGGGGGGTACGAGCAGTACTTC. This sequence encodes CSARPTGGYEQYF.

This clonotype showed up just a few times. The chain is built from TRBV11-2 and TRBJ2-1; 12 bases align to TRBD2. Germline V gives CDR1 SGHAT, CDR2 FQNNGV. The CDR3 spans 17 residues. V shed 4 bases, J shed 7 bases, and the junction held 11 bases outside the gene matches. The CDR3 bases are TGTGCCAGCAGCTCGCCCCTAGCGGGAGGGCCTGTTAATGAGCAGTTCTTC. Its protein is CASSSPLAGGPVNEQFF.